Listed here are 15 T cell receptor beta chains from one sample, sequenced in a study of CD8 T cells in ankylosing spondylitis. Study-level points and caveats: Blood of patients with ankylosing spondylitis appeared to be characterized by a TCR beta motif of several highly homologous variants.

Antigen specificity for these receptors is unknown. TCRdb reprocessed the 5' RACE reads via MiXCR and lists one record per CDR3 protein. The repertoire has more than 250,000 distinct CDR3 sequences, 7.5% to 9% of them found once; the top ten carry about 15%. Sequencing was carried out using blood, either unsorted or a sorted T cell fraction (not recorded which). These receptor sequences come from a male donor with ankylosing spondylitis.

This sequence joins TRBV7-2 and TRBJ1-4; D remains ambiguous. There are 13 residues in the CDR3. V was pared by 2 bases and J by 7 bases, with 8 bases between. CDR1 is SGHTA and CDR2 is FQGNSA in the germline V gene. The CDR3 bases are TGTGCCAGCAGCTTAAACGAGGCTGAAAAACTGTTTTTT. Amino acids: CASSLNEAEKLFF.

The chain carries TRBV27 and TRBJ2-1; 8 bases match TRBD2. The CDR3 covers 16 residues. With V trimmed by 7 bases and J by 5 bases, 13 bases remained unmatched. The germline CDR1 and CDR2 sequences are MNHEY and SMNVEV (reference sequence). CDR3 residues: CASTPVGSGVNNEQFF. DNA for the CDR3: TGTGCCAGCACCCCGGTTGGTAGCGGGGTAAACAATGAGCAGTTCTTC.

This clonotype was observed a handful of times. The CDR3 protein is CASRGAESSYEQYF. CDR3 DNA: TGTGCCAGCAGGGGGGCGGAGAGCTCCTACGAGCAGTACTTC. V and J are TRBV12-3 or TRBV12-4 and TRBJ2-7; a weak D match, TRBD1 (6 bases). The V end was cut by 6 bases, the J end by 0 bases, with 12 bases between. The CDR3 length is 14 residues.

CDR3 residues: CASSELAGGTGELFF. The CDR3 nucleotides read TGTGCCAGCAGTGAGCTAGCGGGAGGAACCGGGGAGCTGTTTTTT. This chain joins TRBV2 and TRBJ2-2, with TRBD2 identical over 11 bases. The junction had 2 bases not matched to a gene; V was cut back by 3 bases and J by 5 bases. The CDR3 runs 15 residues. CDR1 is SNHLY, CDR2 FYNNEI, per germline. The entire variable domain, with the rest obtained from reference TRBV2 and TRBJ2-2, is as follows: EPEVTQTPSHQVTQMGQEVILRCVPISNHLYFYWYRQILGQKVEFLVSFYNNEISEKSEIFDDQFSVERPDGSNFTLKIRSTKLEDSAMYFCASSELAGGTGELFFGEGSRLTVL.

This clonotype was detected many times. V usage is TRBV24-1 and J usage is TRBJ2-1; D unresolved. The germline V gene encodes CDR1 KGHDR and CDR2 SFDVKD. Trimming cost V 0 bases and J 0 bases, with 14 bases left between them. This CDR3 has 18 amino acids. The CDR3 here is CATSDLMGDSYSYNEQFF. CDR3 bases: TGTGCCACCAGTGATTTGATGGGCGACTCCTACTCCTACAATGAGCAGTTCTTC.

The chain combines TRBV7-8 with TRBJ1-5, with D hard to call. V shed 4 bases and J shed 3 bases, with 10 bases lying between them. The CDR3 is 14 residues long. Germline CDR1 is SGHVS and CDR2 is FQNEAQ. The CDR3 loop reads CASSSGRLNQPQHF. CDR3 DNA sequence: TGTGCCAGCAGCTCCGGGAGGCTCAATCAGCCCCAGCATTTT. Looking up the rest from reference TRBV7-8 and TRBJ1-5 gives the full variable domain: GAGVSQSPRYKVAKRGQDVALRCDPISGHVSLFWYQQALGQGPEFLTYFQNEAQLDKSGLPSDRFFAERPEGSVSTLKIQRTQQEDSAVYLCASSSGRLNQPQHFGDGTRLSIL.

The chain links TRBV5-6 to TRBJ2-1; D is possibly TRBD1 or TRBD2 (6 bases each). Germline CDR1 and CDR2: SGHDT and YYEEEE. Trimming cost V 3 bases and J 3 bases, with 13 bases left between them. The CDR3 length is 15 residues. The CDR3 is CASSSLGGIYNEQFF. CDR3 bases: TGTGCCAGCAGCTCGTTAGGGGGGATCTACAATGAGCAGTTCTTC.

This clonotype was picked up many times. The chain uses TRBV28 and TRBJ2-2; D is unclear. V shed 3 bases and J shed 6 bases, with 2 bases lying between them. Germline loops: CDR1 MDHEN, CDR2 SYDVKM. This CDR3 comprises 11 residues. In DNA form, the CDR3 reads TGTGCCAGCAGTTTTCCCGGGGAGCTGTTTTTT. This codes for CASSFPGELFF.

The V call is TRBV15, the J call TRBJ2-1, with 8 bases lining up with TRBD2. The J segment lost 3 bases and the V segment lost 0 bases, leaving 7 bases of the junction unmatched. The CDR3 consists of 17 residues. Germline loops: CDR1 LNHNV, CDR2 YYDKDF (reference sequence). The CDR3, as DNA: TGTGCCACCAGCAGAGATCTAGCGGGTCTCCTCTACAATGAGCAGTTCTTC. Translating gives CATSRDLAGLLYNEQFF.

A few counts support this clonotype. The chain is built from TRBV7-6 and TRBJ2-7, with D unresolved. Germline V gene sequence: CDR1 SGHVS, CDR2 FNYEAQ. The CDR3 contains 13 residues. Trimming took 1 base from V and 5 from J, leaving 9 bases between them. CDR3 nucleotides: TGTGCCAGCAGCTTAGTTGGGTCCCACGAGCAGTACTTC. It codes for CASSLVGSHEQYF.

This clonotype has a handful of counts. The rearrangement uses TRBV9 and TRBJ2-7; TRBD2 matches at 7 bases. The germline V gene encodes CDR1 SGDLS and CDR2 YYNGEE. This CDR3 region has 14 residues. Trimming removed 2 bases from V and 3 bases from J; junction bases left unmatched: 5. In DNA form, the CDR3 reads TGTGCCAGCAGCGTTCTAGCGGAGGGCTACGAGCAGTACTTC. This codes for CASSVLAEGYEQYF.

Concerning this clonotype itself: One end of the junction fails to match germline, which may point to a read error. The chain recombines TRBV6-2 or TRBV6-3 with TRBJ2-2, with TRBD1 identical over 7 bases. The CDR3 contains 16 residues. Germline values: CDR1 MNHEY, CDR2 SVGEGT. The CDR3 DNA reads TGTGCCAGCAATTACGGACCACAGGGGTCCAACACCGGGGAGCTGTTT. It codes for CASNYGPQGSNTGELF.

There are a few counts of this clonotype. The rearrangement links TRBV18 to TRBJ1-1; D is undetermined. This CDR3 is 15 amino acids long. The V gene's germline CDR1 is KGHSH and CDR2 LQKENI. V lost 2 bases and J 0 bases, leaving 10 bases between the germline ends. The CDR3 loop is CASSPSFAMNTEAFF. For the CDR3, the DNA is TGTGCCAGCTCACCATCTTTCGCCATGAACACTGAAGCTTTCTTT.

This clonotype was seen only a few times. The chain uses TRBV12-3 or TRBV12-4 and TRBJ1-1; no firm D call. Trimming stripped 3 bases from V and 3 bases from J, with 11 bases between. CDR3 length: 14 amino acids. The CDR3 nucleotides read TGTGCCAGCAGTTTCGGAGGGCTATACACTGAAGCTTTCTTT. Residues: CASSFGGLYTEAFF.

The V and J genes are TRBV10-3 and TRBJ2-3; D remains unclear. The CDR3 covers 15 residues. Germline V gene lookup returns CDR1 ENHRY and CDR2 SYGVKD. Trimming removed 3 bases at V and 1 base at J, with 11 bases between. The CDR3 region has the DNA TGTGCCATCAGTGAAACCACTCCTGGCACAGATACGCAGTATTTT. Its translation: CAISETTPGTDTQYF.